The clone carrying this TCR beta chain turned up a few times. Its matching antigen is unknown. This specimen belongs to a study of response to subunit inactivated influenza vaccine. Findings of the study overall: Authors suggested that a seasonal influenza vaccination recruits few new T cells each time.

TCRdb redid the calling of the RT-PCR reads with MiXCR, one entry per CDR3 protein. The table includes 700,000 to 800,000 distinct CDR3 sequences, less than 20% detected once. This CDR3 comprises 13 residues. Germline V lookup: CDR1 DFQATT, CDR2 SNEGSKA (reference sequence). The V end lost 3 bases, the J end lost 1 base, and 8 bases lay between the germline ends. Source: PBMCs from blood, taken 5 days after vaccination. This TCR derives from a man over 45 who received an inactivated influenza vaccine. The chain carries TRBV20-1 and TRBJ2-3, with D unclear. The CDR3, as DNA: TGCAGTGCTAGCAAGGGCCGCACAGATACGCAGTATTTT. Translating it yields CSASKGRTDTQYF.